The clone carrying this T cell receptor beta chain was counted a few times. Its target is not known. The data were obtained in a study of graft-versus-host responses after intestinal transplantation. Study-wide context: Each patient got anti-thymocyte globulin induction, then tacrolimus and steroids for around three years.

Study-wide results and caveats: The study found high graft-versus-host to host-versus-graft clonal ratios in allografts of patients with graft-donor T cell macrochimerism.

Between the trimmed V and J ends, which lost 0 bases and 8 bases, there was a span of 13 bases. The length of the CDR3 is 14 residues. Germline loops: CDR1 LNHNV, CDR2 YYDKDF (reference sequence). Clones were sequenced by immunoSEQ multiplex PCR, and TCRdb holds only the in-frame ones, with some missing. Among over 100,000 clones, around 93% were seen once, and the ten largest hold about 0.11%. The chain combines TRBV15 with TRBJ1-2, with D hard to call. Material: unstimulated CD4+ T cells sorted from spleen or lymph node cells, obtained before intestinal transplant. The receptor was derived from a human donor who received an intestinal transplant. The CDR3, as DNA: TGTGCCACCAGCAGAGACCCCGGCGTGATCGGCTACACCTTC. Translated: CATSRDPGVIGYTF.